This T cell receptor (beta chain) originates from a study of cytomegalovirus exposure and HLA in healthy donors. Study context: The roughly 700 first-cohort repertoires shared a platform with the roughly 120 validation repertoires, as reported in a later analysis.

A word on this clone: What it binds is unknown.

Study results and limitations: As confirmed in vitro, a few CMV-associated chains were specific for CMV antigens.

J was trimmed by 3 bases and V by 5 bases; bases with no gene match: 10. CDR1 is SEHNR and CDR2 is FQNEAQ in the germline V gene (reference sequence). CDR3 length: 16 amino acids. Separate from the approximately 720-subject first cohort, the roughly 120-subject validation cohort was the one that the donors belonged to. The assay was immunoSEQ multiplex PCR, and TCRdb's table has in-frame clones only and misses some. In the table there are about 340,000 clones, 86% of which are singletons. The chain joins TRBV7-9 to TRBJ2-1, with 7 bases matching TRBD2. Sequences were obtained from PBMCs. The receptor comes from a woman aged 18 to 35 in good health and CMV-seronegative. CDR3 loop: CASSTRSGTNYNEQFF. The CDR3 nucleotides are TGTGCCAGCAGCACACGGAGCGGGACCAACTACAATGAGCAGTTCTTC.